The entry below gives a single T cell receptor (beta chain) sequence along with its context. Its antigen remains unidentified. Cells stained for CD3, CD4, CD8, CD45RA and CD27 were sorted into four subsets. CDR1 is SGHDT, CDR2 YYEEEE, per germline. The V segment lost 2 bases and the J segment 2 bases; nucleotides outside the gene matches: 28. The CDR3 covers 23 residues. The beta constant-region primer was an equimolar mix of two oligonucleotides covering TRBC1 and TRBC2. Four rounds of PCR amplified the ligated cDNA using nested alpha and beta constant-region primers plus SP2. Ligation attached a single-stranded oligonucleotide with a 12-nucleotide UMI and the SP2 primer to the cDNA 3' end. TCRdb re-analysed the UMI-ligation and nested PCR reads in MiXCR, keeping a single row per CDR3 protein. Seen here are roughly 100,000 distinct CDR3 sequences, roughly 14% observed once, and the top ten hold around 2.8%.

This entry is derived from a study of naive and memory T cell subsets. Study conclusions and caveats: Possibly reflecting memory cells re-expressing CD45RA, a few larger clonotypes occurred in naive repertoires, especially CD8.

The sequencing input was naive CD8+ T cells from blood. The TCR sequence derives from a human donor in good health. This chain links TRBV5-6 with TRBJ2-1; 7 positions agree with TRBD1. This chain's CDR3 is CASSLYLGAIRDSSSSAYNEQFF. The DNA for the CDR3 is TGTGCCAGCAGCTTATACCTGGGAGCTATCCGGGACAGCTCTAGTTCTGCCTACAATGAGCAGTTCTTC.